This T cell receptor (beta chain) originates from a study of blood T cell repertoires in COVID-19. On the study more broadly: Samples representing acute and convalescent COVID-19 were sourced from the United States, Italy and Spain. The cDNA or gDNA used as material had been derived from T cells, B-cell-depleted T cells, or PBMCs.

After removal of 5 bases from V and 2 bases from J, the junction contained 5 bases not matched to a gene. This CDR3 spans 15 amino acids. The germline V gene encodes CDR1 SGHAT and CDR2 FQDESV (reference sequence). Per the study methods: Amplified reference gene primers provided the basis for estimating nucleated cell counts. Clones were sequenced by immunoSEQ multiplex PCR, and TCRdb holds only the in-frame ones, with some missing. The V and J calls and clone size come from that table; D and trimming were worked out from the DNA. Of 150,000 to 200,000 clones listed, just under 80% are singletons. Sample: peripheral blood. The V gene is TRBV11-1, the J gene TRBJ2-7; 11 bases are shared with TRBD2. The sequence derives from a man aged 65-85 years with active or convalescent COVID-19. CDR3 nucleotide sequence: TGTGCCAGCAGCCCGAGACTAGCGGGAACCTACGAGCAGTACTTC. It is translated as CASSPRLAGTYEQYF.